This T cell receptor (beta chain) was sequenced in a study of chronic HIV infection and antiretroviral therapy. This CDR3 contains 15 residues. Per the germline V gene, CDR1 is DFQATT and CDR2 is SNEGSKA (reference sequence). With V trimmed by 4 bases and J by 2 bases, 8 bases remained unmatched. TCRdb reprocessed the 5' RACE reads with MiXCR, giving one entry per CDR3 protein. The repertoire holds about 48,000 distinct CDR3 sequences, with roughly 19% as singletons. V and J are TRBV20-1 and TRBJ2-3; 8 bases line up with TRBD1. The TCR was taken from an adult who had HIV and had not received antiretroviral therapy, or was an uninfected healthy control (not recorded which). The sample was peripheral blood. CDR3 sequence reads: CSANGQGDPTDTQYF. The CDR3 coding sequence is TGCAGTGCTAACGGACAGGGAGACCCCACAGATACGCAGTATTTT.